This T cell receptor beta chain was recovered during a study of cytomegalovirus exposure and HLA in healthy donors. Study in general: Findings of an earlier analysis included some 120 million unique TCR beta sequences from roughly 190 million T cells. General study findings and limits: A previous analysis found most TCR beta V segments productive roughly 87% or roughly 30% of the time. Indistinguishability led to the exclusion of some V segments, TRBV6-2 and TRBV6-3 included. A later analysis reported that several of the most significant clusters appeared to be linked to common viral pathogens, among them Epstein-Barr virus.

With regard to this clone: Its antigen is not known.

The CDR3 runs to 13 residues. The V gene's germline CDR1 is LNHDA and CDR2 SQIVND (reference sequence). V lost 3 bases to trimming and J lost 5 bases, with 10 bases between them. PCR employed 60 Vbeta and 13 Jbeta primers. Libraries were prepared by immunoSEQ multiplex PCR; TCRdb keeps only in-frame clonotypes and omits some of them. The data hold roughly 150,000 clones, with around 85% observed a single time. Sequenced sample: PBMCs. The chain recombines TRBV19 with TRBJ1-2; TRBD1 might be the D (5 bases). The sequence was collected from a man aged 45-60 years in good health and CMV-seropositive. CDR3 region: CASSIPGLYGYTF. CDR3 DNA: TGTGCCAGTAGTATTCCGGGACTTTATGGCTACACCTTC.